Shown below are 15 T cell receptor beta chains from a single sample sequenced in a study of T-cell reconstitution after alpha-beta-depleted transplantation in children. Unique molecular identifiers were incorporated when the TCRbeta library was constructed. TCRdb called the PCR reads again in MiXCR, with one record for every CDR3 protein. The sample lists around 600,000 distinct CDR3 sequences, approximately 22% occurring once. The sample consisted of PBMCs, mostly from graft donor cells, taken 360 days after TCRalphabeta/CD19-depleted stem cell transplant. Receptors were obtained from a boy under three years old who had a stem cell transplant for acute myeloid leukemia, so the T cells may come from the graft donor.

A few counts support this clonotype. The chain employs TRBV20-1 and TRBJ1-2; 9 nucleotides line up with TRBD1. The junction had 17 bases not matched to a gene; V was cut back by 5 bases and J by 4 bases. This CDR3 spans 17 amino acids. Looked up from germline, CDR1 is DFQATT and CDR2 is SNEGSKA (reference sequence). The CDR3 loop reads CSASPGQGWDSGYGYTF. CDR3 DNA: TGCAGTGCTTCCCCGGGACAGGGATGGGATTCGGGCTATGGCTACACCTTC.

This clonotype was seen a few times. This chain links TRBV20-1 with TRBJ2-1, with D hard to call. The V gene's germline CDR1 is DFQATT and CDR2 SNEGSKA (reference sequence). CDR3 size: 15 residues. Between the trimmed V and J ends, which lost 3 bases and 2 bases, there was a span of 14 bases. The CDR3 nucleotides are TGCAGTGCTAGTCGGCGAGAGGCCACCTACAATGAGCAGTTCTTC. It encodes CSASRREATYNEQFF.

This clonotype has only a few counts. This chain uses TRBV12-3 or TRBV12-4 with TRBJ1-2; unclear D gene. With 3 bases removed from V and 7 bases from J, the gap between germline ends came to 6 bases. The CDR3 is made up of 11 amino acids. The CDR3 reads CASSFPGGYTF. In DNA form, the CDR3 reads TGTGCCAGCAGTTTTCCCGGTGGCTACACCTTC.

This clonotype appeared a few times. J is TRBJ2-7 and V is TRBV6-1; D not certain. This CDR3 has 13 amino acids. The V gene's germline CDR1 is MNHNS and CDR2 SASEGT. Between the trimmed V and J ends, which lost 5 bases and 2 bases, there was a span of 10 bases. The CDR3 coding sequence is TGTGCCAGCAGTCCTGACCCTACCTACGAGCAGTACGTC. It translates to CASSPDPTYEQYV.

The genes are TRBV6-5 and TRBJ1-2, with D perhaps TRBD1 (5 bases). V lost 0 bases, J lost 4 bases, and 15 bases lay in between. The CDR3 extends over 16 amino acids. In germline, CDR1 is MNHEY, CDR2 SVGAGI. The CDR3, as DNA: TGTGCCAGCAGTTACTCGAGGGCCGGGGCACCCTATGGCTACACCTTC. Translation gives CASSYSRAGAPYGYTF.

Here the CDR3 DNA reads TGTGCCAGCAGCTTGATGGACAGGGCGTTTGGCTACACCTTC. This encodes CASSLMDRAFGYTF. The chain couples TRBV5-5 to TRBJ1-2; 8 bases are a match to TRBD1. The CDR3 runs to 14 residues. The V segment lost 1 base and the J segment 7 bases; nucleotides outside the gene matches: 6. Germline assignment: CDR1 SGHKS and CDR2 YYEKEE (reference sequence). Using reference TRBV5-5 and TRBJ1-2 for the parts outside the CDR3, the full variable domain is DAGVTQSPTHLIKTRGQQVTLRCSPISGHKSVSWYQQVLGQGPQFIFQYYEKEERGRGNFPDRFSARQFPNYSSELNVNALLLGDSALYLCASSLMDRAFGYTFGSGTRLTVV.

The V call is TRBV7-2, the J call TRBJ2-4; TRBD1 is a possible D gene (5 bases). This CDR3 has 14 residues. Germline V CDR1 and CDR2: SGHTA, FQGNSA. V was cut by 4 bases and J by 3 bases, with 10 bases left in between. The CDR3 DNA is TGTGCCAGCAGCTCAGGGTGGGGCAAAAACATTCAGTACTTC. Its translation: CASSSGWGKNIQYF.

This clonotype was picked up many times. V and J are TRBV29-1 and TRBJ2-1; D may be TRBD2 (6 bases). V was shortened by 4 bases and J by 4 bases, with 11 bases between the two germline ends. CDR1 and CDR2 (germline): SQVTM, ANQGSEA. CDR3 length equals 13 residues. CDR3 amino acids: CSVAGENYNEQFF. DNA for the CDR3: TGCAGCGTTGCGGGGGAGAATTACAATGAGCAGTTCTTC.

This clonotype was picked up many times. The CDR3 bases are TGTGCCAGCAGGGCTCAGGAAAATCAGCCCCAGCATTTT. It codes for CASRAQENQPQHF. The chain joins TRBV6-1 to TRBJ1-5; no firm D call. Germline lookup yields CDR1 MNHNS and CDR2 SASEGT. V dropped 6 bases and J dropped 4 bases, with 10 bases sitting between them. This CDR3 spans 13 amino acids.

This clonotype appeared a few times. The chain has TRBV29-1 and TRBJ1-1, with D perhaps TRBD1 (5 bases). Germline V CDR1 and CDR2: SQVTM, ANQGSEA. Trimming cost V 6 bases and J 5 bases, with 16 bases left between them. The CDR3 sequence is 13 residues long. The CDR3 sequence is CSVDVGGGTEAFF. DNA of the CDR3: TGCAGCGTCGATGTGGGGGGGGGTACTGAAGCTTTCTTT.

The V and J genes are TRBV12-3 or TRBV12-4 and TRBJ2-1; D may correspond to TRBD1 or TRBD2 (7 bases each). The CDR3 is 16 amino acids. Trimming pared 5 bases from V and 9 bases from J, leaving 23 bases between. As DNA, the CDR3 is TGTGCCAGCAGTCGGCCGACAGGGAGGGTGGTTAGTGAGCAGTTCTTC. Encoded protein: CASSRPTGRVVSEQFF.

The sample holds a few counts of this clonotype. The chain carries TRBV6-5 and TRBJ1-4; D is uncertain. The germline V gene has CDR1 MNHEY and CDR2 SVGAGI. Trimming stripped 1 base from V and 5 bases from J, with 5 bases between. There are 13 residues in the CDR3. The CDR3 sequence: CASSYFRNEKLFF. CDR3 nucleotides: TGTGCCAGCAGTTACTTTCGAAATGAAAAACTGTTTTTT.

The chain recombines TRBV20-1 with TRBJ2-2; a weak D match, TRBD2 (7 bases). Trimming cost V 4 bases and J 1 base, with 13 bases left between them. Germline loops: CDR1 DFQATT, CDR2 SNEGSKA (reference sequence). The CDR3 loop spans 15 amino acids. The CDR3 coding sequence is TGCAGTGCTACGGGGGGCGTGGGGAACACCGGGGAGCTGTTTTTT. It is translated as CSATGGVGNTGELFF.

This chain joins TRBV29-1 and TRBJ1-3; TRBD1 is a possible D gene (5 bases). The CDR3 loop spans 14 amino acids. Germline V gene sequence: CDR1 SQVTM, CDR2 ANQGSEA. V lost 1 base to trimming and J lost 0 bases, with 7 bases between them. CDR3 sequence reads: CSVEGQLSGNTIYF. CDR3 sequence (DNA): TGCAGCGTTGAAGGACAGCTCTCTGGAAACACCATATATTTT. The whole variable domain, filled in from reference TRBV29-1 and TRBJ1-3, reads SAVISQKPSRDICQRGTSLTIQCQVDSQVTMMFWYRQQPGQSLTLIATANQGSEATYESGFVIDKFPISRPNLTFSTLTVSNMSPEDSSIYLCSVEGQLSGNTIYFGEGSWLTVV.

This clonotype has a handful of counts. CDR3 bases: TGTGCCAGCACCCTCGGGGGACAGGGACAGACCCAGTACTTC. Translating gives CASTLGGQGQTQYF. The V and J genes are TRBV28 and TRBJ2-5; TRBD1 agrees at 9 bases. Germline V gene sequence: CDR1 MDHEN, CDR2 SYDVKM. V dropped 7 bases and J dropped 6; count of bases not matched to a gene: 9. The CDR3 spans 14 residues.